This TCR beta chain came from a study of cytomegalovirus exposure and HLA in healthy donors listed by TCRdb under 2017. About the investigation overall: According to an earlier analysis of several hundred of the donors, about 179 million T cells yielded approximately 120 million unique TCR beta sequences and less than 300 Gb of sequence data. Along with the approximately 650-subject first cohort, a separate validation cohort of some 130 different subjects was used. Every repertoire in the discovery cohort had been generated on one and the same sequencing platform. An early release covering roughly 640 HLA-typed donors comprised approximately 290 gigabases of sequencing data and some 79 million unique TCR sequences. Because of strong linkage in the cohort, roughly five DR-DQ haplotypes were treated as single units for association and clustering. Among the approximately 420 genotyped donors, more than 70% belonged to the genetic ancestry cluster associated with self-reported Caucasian donors. Typing coverage varied by locus: roughly 620-630 donors for A, B, C, DRB1 and DQB1; 522 for DQA1; more than 600 for DPA1; approximately 490 for DPB1. HLA typing covered class I and class II loci at four-digit resolution. A later genetic analysis used genome-wide SNP genotypes for about three fifths of the 666 donors, treating that subset as a discovery cohort. The study used immunosequencing to profile the T cell repertoires of several hundred subjects and linked those repertoires to cytomegalovirus serostatus. Rather than using new phenotypic data, the later analysis identified candidate immune exposures from TCR beta sequences and from how often those sequences occurred across donors. To study patterns of TCR occurrence, a later analysis re-analyzed previously published TCR beta repertoires from more than 550 donors and added high-resolution HLA genotyping. Donor age, sex, ethnicity and CMV serostatus were compiled together with the repertoire data. The study combined high-throughput TCR immunosequencing, statistical association of individual TCRs with disease status, and machine learning to predict cytomegalovirus infection status. The study was designed to test whether signatures of past pathogen exposure could be identified by cataloging public T cell receptors. An earlier analysis of around 640 of the donors used high-throughput TCR beta sequencing to judge whether each TCR beta V gene segment behaved as functional or pseudogenic. Across some 400 genotyped donors of the cohort, an average of approximately 240,000 unique TCR beta nucleotide sequences per donor were sequenced, and roughly 20% of those sequences were non-productive. Beyond this particular receptor, the publication reports: The presence/absence analyses assumed that sequencing depth was roughly uniform across donors, and that assumption may not be true. In this cohort, only TCR beta chains were sequenced, and detectable features were limited by the absence of alpha or paired-chain data. HLA typing was unavailable for some donors at each locus, so association tests used only the typed subset. In a later analysis, HLA-associated TCR beta chains were found to be more clonally expanded and to have lower generation probabilities than equally common non-associated chains. Cytomegalovirus status was reported to be diagnosed by the classifier with high specificity and sensitivity in both the original and validation cohorts. In a later analysis, TCR association rates were found to vary across HLA loci, with the most associated TCRs seen for DRB1 alleles and the fewest for HLA-C alleles. A later genetic analysis reported fewer N-insertions in productive TCRs among donors in an Asian-associated ancestry cluster than the roughly 700-donor mean. The earlier analysis of 587 of the donors excluded approximately 15 rarely observed V segments, including chromosome 9 orphons, because counts were too low. A cluster of highly shared sequence variants was judged likely to represent a technical artifact of the sequencing pipeline. In a later genetic analysis, a missense DCLRE1C variant was associated with V-gene and J-gene trimming of TCR beta chains, and the association was replicated in an independent cohort. Specific HLA alleles were associated with 15,000 to 20,000 TCR beta sequences at a false discovery rate of 0.05 in a later analysis. In an earlier analysis of more than 500 of the donors, most TCR beta V segments appeared in productive rearrangements about 87% or about 30% of the time, broadly matching IMGT annotations. In a later analysis, several top co-occurrence clusters were reported to appear linked to parvovirus B19, influenza, CMV and Epstein-Barr virus. In the study, about 150 TCR beta chains were listed as associated with cytomegalovirus. Linkage disequilibrium might explain the correlated functional status among segregating V segments, but an unknown experimental factor could not be excluded. In vitro tests confirmed that a few of the cytomegalovirus-associated TCR beta chains recognize cytomegalovirus antigens. Immune exposure information for the cohort was limited to CMV serostatus. A later analysis found that most CMV-associated TCR beta chains appeared HLA-restricted, with HLA associations seemingly driven largely by CMV exposure. Some IMGT-functional V segments, including TRBV6-2 and TRBV6-3, could not be distinguished by the 87-base-pair reads and were therefore excluded. The authors suggested that the approach could potentially be generalized to other disease states and immunological phenotypes. While some public TCRs were present in many individuals, most TCR sequences turned up only very rarely across donors. When HLA alleles, especially DR and DQ, strongly co-occurred, TCR associations were difficult to assign to individual alleles. A further reported finding was that TCR beta sequences accurately predicted the HLA-A and HLA-B alleles for most subjects in the first cohort.

Receptor amplification or capture employed the immunoSEQ multiplex PCR assay. A mixture of 60 forward primers for TCR Vbeta segments and 13 reverse primers for TCR Jbeta segments was used in the multiplex PCR. Amplification of the CDR3 region of rearranged TCR beta genes was performed with a multiplex PCR assay on genomic DNA. The Illumina HiSeq System was used to sequence the amplified TCR beta libraries as 87-base-pair reads. The authors' pipeline ran thus. Across the 600 to 700 repertoires, a later analysis counted around 80 million unique TCR beta chains, roughly 11 million of which were shared by at least two donors. Raw reads were error-corrected and collapsed into unique sequences with a nearest-neighbor algorithm that merged closely related sequences to remove PCR and sequencing errors. Alignment of CDR3 sequences to IMGT reference sequences was used to assign V, D and J gene segments. Each retained sequence needed at least a six-nucleotide match to both a V gene segment and a J gene segment. A rearrangement counted as productive if the CDR3 had no stop codons and remained in frame with V and J, and every other rearrangement counted as non-productive. Following IMGT convention, CDR3 was defined as the stretch from the second conserved V-encoded cysteine up to the conserved J-encoded phenylalanine. The earlier analysis of 587 of the donors excluded sequences that lacked an unambiguous match to a single V gene segment. In an earlier analysis of several hundred of the donors, V segments were called functional above 56.7% productive rearrangements and were called segregating when the between-donor standard deviation exceeded 5%. To diagnose cytomegalovirus status from the catalog of TCR beta chain sequences, a statistical classification framework was built. V and J gene assignment, in a later analysis, came from comparing TCR nucleotide sequences with IMGT/GENE-DB human TR gene sequences. Using the TCRdist pipeline, a later analysis assigned CDR3 sequences along with most-parsimonious VDJ recombination scenarios. A later analysis defined each TCR beta chain by its CDR3 amino acid sequence plus V-gene family, and excluded reads lacking a unique V-gene family. To address suspected cross-contamination and a sequencing artifact, a later analysis removed 592 highly shared, low-generation-probability nucleotide sequences. For each public chain, a later analysis derived a clonal expansion index from normalized ranks of inferred template counts within each repertoire. In a later analysis, generation probabilities were computed using a VDJ recombination model fitted to out-of-frame rearrangements, and the results were checked against IGoR. A later analysis scored TCR-TCR, TCR-HLA and TCR-CMV co-occurrence with hypergeometric tests, applying a repertoire-size bias correction to TCR pairs. In a later analysis, false discovery rates were estimated by permuting HLA or CMV assignments 20 times. In a later analysis, co-occurring TCRs were grouped with DBSCAN, and TCRdist sequence similarity was added when clustering was performed within HLA-allele-positive subsets. Repertoires with fewer than 30,000 or more than 120,000 public chains were left out of co-occurrence clustering, as were five repertoires with anomalous nucleotide sharing. TCRdb limited this immuneACCESS table to in-frame rearrangements with V and J called. A share of clones is missing; checked studies link under half to unresolved V genes, and the rest is unexplained. The D gene and trimming were derived from the DNA, and the V and J assignments and clone size from that table. This sample gives approximately 110,000 clones in total; 70% to 85% of them show up just once. The ten largest account for about 3.9% of the sample.

Remarks on this clone: What this receptor recognizes is not known. Per-nucleotide qualities are absent, and no much larger clonotype sits a single base away.

Trimming costs V 4 bases and J 4 bases, and their ends lie 14 bases apart. The CDR3 measures 15 amino acids from cysteine to phenylalanine. Only the CDR3 part of the read is kept: 45 bases, read in frame from the first base. In the germline V gene, CDR1 corresponds to MDHEN and CDR2 to SYDVKM. The cohort was made up of hundreds of healthy bone marrow donors. All cohort members were sampled while nominally healthy, although unrecorded immune exposures were likely present. CMV serostatus was positive for 289 and negative for about 55% of the 666 cohort members, and was not recorded for this donor. A peripheral blood sample was provided by each donor, and peripheral blood mononuclear cells were used for TCR beta sequencing. The Qiagen DNeasy Blood Extraction Kit was used to extract genomic DNA from the blood cell samples.

Recombination connected TRBV28 to TRBJ1-3; the D gene cannot be named for sure. The sequenced sample was PBMCs. The sequence was collected from a human donor in good health. The CDR3 protein sequence reads: CASSYRQSLGNTIYF. The nucleotides read TGTGCCAGCAGTTATAGACAAAGTTTAGGAAACACCATATATTTT. Outside the CDR3, residues come from the reference TRBV28 and TRBJ1-3 proteins, so the full variable domain is: DVKVTQSSRYLVKRTGEKVFLECVQDMDHENMFWYRQDPGLGLRLIYFSYDVKMKEKGDIPEGYSVSREKKERFSLILESASTNQTSMYLCASSYRQSLGNTIYFGEGSWLTVV.